One sample yielded the 8 T cell receptor beta chains listed below, sequenced in a study of Graves' ophthalmopathy and Graves' hyperthyroidism. Amplification of the TCR beta CDR3 regions used RNA transcripts (as template). The library came from an HTBI-primed first-round RT-PCR and a second-round multiplex PCR. In TCRdb, the multiplex PCR reads were re-called with MiXCR into one record per CDR3 protein. The table shows fewer than 400,000 distinct CDR3 sequences, with 15% to 20% occurring only once. Sequences were obtained from peripheral blood. These receptors all stem from a woman in her late teens or twenties with Graves' ophthalmopathy.

This clonotype was seen more than once but under ten times. The chain joins TRBV15 to TRBJ2-5; D is ambiguous. This CDR3 is 14 amino acids long. The germline CDR1 and CDR2 sequences are LNHNV and YYDKDF (reference sequence). V lost 3 bases and J 5 bases, leaving 13 bases between the germline ends. The CDR3 is CATSRALDVETQYF. The CDR3 DNA is TGTGCCACCAGCAGGGCCCTGGATGTGGAGACCCAGTACTTC.

This clonotype has at least ten counts. A read error is possible here, since a much larger clone lies one base away. The V call is TRBV6-1, the J call TRBJ1-1; a weak D match, TRBD1 (6 bases). This CDR3 is built from 13 residues. Per the germline V gene, CDR1 is MNHNS and CDR2 is SASEGT. V gave up 5 bases and J gave up 7 bases, with 14 bases separating them. CDR3 bases: TGTGCCAGCAGTAGGGGGGGACCCCATGAAGCTTTCTTT. Protein product: CASSRGGPHEAFF.

This clonotype was found many times. The rearrangement joins TRBV5-6 to TRBJ1-1; D not certain. V dropped 3 bases and J dropped 1 base, with 10 bases sitting between them. The CDR3 extends over 14 amino acids. The germline V gene has CDR1 SGHDT and CDR2 YYEEEE. The CDR3 here is CASSSDPTNTEAFF. In DNA, the CDR3 is TGTGCCAGCAGCTCGGACCCAACGAACACTGAAGCTTTCTTT.

The sample holds many counts of this clonotype. The chain recombines TRBV15 with TRBJ1-5; unclear D gene. V lost 5 bases and J 2 bases, leaving 13 bases between the germline ends. CDR1 is LNHNV, CDR2 YYDKDF, per germline (reference sequence). The CDR3 is 15 residues long. The CDR3 protein is CATSPDINGNQPQHF. The CDR3 DNA reads as TGTGCCACCAGCCCCGACATAAATGGCAATCAGCCCCAGCATTTT.

This clonotype occurred many times. The chain joins TRBV6-2 or TRBV6-3 to TRBJ1-5, with D maybe TRBD1 (5 bases). The germline CDR1 and CDR2 sequences are MNHEY and SVGEGT. V was shortened by 2 bases and J by 7 bases, with 15 bases between the two germline ends. CDR3 size: 15 residues. CDR3 residues: CASSYLQAGYQPQHF. The CDR3 bases are TGTGCCAGCAGTTACCTGCAGGCAGGGTACCAGCCCCAGCATTTT.

This clonotype was counted at least ten times. The chain links TRBV7-6 to TRBJ2-3; 13 bases map to TRBD2. The germline V gene encodes CDR1 SGHVS and CDR2 FNYEAQ. J was trimmed by 0 bases and V by 0 bases; bases with no gene match: 3. The CDR3 is 18 residues long. The CDR3, as DNA: TGTGCCAGCAGCTTAGCGGGGACTAGCGGGATTAGCACAGATACGCAGTATTTT. Amino acid sequence: CASSLAGTSGISTDTQYF.

This clonotype was detected many times. The V gene is TRBV30, the J gene TRBJ1-1; no reliable D call. Germline V gene data show CDR1 as GTSNPN and CDR2 as SVGIG (reference sequence). V was shortened by 1 base and J by 1 base, with 4 bases between the two germline ends. The CDR3 extends over 12 amino acids. As DNA, the CDR3 is TGTGCCTGGAGTGAACAGAACACTGAAGCTTTCTTT. This encodes CAWSEQNTEAFF.

In its sample, this clonotype was seen many times. This chain joins TRBV19 and TRBJ2-7, with TRBD1 matching over 7 bases. The V and J ends lost 3 bases and 5 bases, in that order; junction bases with no gene match: 7. The germline gives CDR1 LNHDA, CDR2 SQIVND (reference sequence). The CDR3 sequence is 14 residues long. CDR3 residues: CASSIQTGLDEQYF. DNA for the CDR3: TGTGCCAGTAGTATCCAGACAGGGCTCGACGAGCAGTACTTC.